The 17 T cell receptor beta chains reported below all come from one sample, sequenced in a study of OX40 agonist ivuxolimab in advanced cancers. Library creation used the immunoSEQ multiplex PCR assay. This is the immuneACCESS table as TCRdb keeps it, with only in-frame sequences that have V and J called. A part of the clones is gone; compared with another copy, unresolved V genes explain less than half, and the rest is unexplained. In this sample the table shows roughly 65,000 clones, around four fifths of which occur a single time. About 3.5% of the sample rests with the top ten. The sequences come from CD4+ or CD8+ T cells sorted from blood, collected in a trial of the OX40 agonist ivuxolimab. Receptor source: an adult with an advanced solid tumor such as melanoma, head and neck, liver or kidney cancer.

In this sample, this clone turned up once. The V gene is TRBV7-2, the J gene TRBJ2-3; unclear D gene. The length of the CDR3 is 13 residues. V lost 1 base to trimming and J lost 6 bases, with 8 bases between them. The germline V gene encodes CDR1 SGHTA and CDR2 FQGNSA. CDR3 region: CASSLGSRDTQYF. The CDR3 DNA sequence: TGTGCCAGCAGCTTAGGTTCACGGGATACGCAGTATTTT.

The chain couples TRBV6-1 to TRBJ1-5; the D gene is possibly TRBD1 (5 bases). Germline assignment: CDR1 MNHNS and CDR2 SASEGT. The CDR3 is 15 residues long. V gave up 6 bases and J gave up 7 bases, with 19 bases separating them. The CDR3 sequence: CASRSGGTRDQPQHF. In DNA form, the CDR3 reads TGTGCCAGCAGGAGTGGGGGAACGAGGGACCAGCCCCAGCATTTT.

The V call is TRBV4-1, the J call TRBJ2-2; TRBD2 agrees at 10 bases. This CDR3 has 15 amino acids. Per germline, CDR1 MGHRA and CDR2 YSYEKL. Unmatched junction bases numbered 6, after V lost 6 bases and J lost 5 bases. CDR3 amino acids: CASRKAGGLTGELFF. CDR3 nucleotides: TGCGCCAGCAGGAAAGCGGGAGGGCTAACCGGGGAGCTGTTTTTT.

The chain couples TRBV19 to TRBJ2-6; D remains unclear. This CDR3 contains 15 residues. Deletions cut 2 bases from V and 0 bases from J, with 5 bases between. Germline values: CDR1 LNHDA, CDR2 SQIVND (reference sequence). As DNA, the CDR3 is TGTGCCAGTAGTATAAAGCCCTCTGGGGCCAACGTCCTGACTTTC. It yields the protein CASSIKPSGANVLTF.

A few counts support this clone. CDR3 amino acids: CASSQETGTGELFF. DNA for the CDR3: TGTGCCAGCAGCCAAGAAACAGGGACCGGGGAGCTGTTTTTT. This sequence joins TRBV4-2 and TRBJ2-2; TRBD1 might be the D (6 bases). Germline V CDR1 and CDR2: LGHNA, YNFKEQ. Trimming cost V 0 bases and J 5 bases, with 7 bases left between them. This CDR3 spans 14 amino acids.

The V and J genes are TRBV7-8 and TRBJ2-3, with TRBD1 matching over 7 bases. The CDR3 spans 15 residues. Germline V CDR1 and CDR2: SGHVS, FQNEAQ. With V trimmed by 2 bases and J by 5 bases, 7 bases remained unmatched. The DNA of the CDR3 is TGTGCCAGCAGCTTAAGGAGAGGGGGCCAAGATACGCAGTATTTT. Translated: CASSLRRGGQDTQYF.

The chain uses TRBV27 and TRBJ1-2; D not resolved. Germline CDR1 and CDR2: MNHEY and SMNVEV (reference sequence). The CDR3 totals 14 residues. V shed 5 bases and J shed 8 bases, with 18 bases lying between them. The DNA for the CDR3 is TGTGCCAGCAGTCCCCAAATGGGGTTGGGAGGCTACACCTTC. Translation gives CASSPQMGLGGYTF.

The table lists this clone with a count of one. The V and J genes are TRBV9 and TRBJ2-1; D is perhaps TRBD2 (6 bases). CDR3 size: 16 residues. CDR1 SGDLS and CDR2 YYNGEE come from the germline V gene. The V end lost 3 bases, the J end lost 0 bases, and 13 bases lay between the germline ends. CDR3 coding DNA: TGTGCCAGCAGCGCGGAGGGCCTCCTCTCCTACAATGAGCAGTTCTTC. This codes for CASSAEGLLSYNEQFF.

The chain couples TRBV5-1 to TRBJ1-6; D perhaps matches TRBD1 (5 bases). The CDR3 is made up of 15 amino acids. V lost 0 bases to trimming and J lost 8 bases, with 12 bases between them. Germline CDR1 reads SGHRS; CDR2 reads YFSETQ. The CDR3: CASSLAGHRYSPLHF. The CDR3 nucleotides read TGCGCCAGCAGCTTGGCAGGGCATAGATATTCACCCCTCCACTTT. Full variable domain (missing parts from reference TRBV5-1 and TRBJ1-6): KAGVTQTPRYLIKTRGQQVTLSCSPISGHRSVSWYQQTPGQGLQFLFEYFSETQRNKGNFPGRFSGRQFSNSRSEMNVSTLELGDSALYLCASSLAGHRYSPLHFGNGTRLTVT.

DNA for the CDR3: TGTGCCAGCAGCGTAGGTGCTAGCGACCAAATTCTTGCCTACGAGCAGTACTTC. Protein: CASSVGASDQILAYEQYF. V usage is TRBV9 and J usage is TRBJ2-7; weak D call: TRBD2 (6 bases). The CDR3 is 18 residues long. V was cut by 0 bases and J by 2 bases, with 21 bases left in between. Germline loops: CDR1 SGDLS, CDR2 YYNGEE.

The rearrangement joins TRBV11-2 to TRBJ2-5, with D perhaps being TRBD1 or TRBD2 (6 bases each). The CDR3 runs 15 residues. Trimming removed 3 bases at V and 8 bases at J, with 19 bases between. The germline gives CDR1 SGHAT, CDR2 FQNNGV. The DNA for the CDR3 is TGTGCCAGCAGCTTCTGGGGGGCTCGCCTGGAAACCCAGTACTTC. Translation gives CASSFWGARLETQYF.

Only one count was recorded for this clone. This chain connects TRBV5-4 to TRBJ2-7, with D uncertain. CDR1 and CDR2 from the germline V gene are SGHNT and YYREEE (reference sequence). Trimming stripped 3 bases from V and 5 bases from J, with 6 bases between. The length of the CDR3 is 11 residues. In DNA form, the CDR3 reads TGTGCCAGCAGCTACGTTAACGAGCAGTACTTC. Amino acids: CASSYVNEQYF.

The V and J genes are TRBV15 and TRBJ2-5, with TRBD1 matching 8 bases. Germline V gives CDR1 LNHNV, CDR2 YYDKDF (reference sequence). The V segment lost 0 bases and the J segment 2 bases; nucleotides outside the gene matches: 2. The CDR3 extends over 15 amino acids. In DNA form, the CDR3 reads TGTGCCACCAGCAGAGACAGGGGGCCTCAAGAGACCCAGTACTTC. Its translation is CATSRDRGPQETQYF.

CDR3 loop: CASSRDSQKGYTF. CDR3 sequence (DNA): TGCGCCAGCAGCCGGGACTCCCAAAAGGGCTACACCTTC. The J gene is TRBJ1-2, the V gene TRBV5-1; D may be TRBD1 (5 bases). The V end lost 4 bases, the J end lost 8 bases, and 15 bases lay between the germline ends. The length of the CDR3 is 13 residues. The V gene's germline CDR1 is SGHRS and CDR2 YFSETQ.

The chain has TRBV11-2 and TRBJ2-7; the D is unclear. The CDR3 is 14 amino acids. V was trimmed by 2 bases and J by 3 bases, leaving 11 bases between them. Germline values: CDR1 SGHAT, CDR2 FQNNGV. Here the CDR3 DNA reads TGTGCCAGCAGCTTATCCGACGGAGACTACGAGCAGTACTTC. Amino acids: CASSLSDGDYEQYF.

The chain employs TRBV6-5 and TRBJ2-3; D gene unclear. The CDR3 runs to 14 residues. Germline V gene sequence: CDR1 MNHEY, CDR2 SVGAGI. The V gene lost 5 bases and the J gene lost 0 bases, with 9 bases spanning the gap. The CDR3 region has the DNA TGTGCCAGCAGTCCTGGGCTCAGCACAGATACGCAGTATTTT. Residues: CASSPGLSTDTQYF.

V is TRBV14 and J is TRBJ1-1; no clear D gene. V lost 1 base to trimming and J lost 4 bases, with 10 bases between them. CDR3 length equals 14 residues. Germline V gene sequence: CDR1 SGHDN, CDR2 FVKESK. The CDR3: CASSQVEPVTEAFF. The DNA of the CDR3 is TGTGCCAGCAGCCAAGTAGAACCGGTCACTGAAGCTTTCTTT.